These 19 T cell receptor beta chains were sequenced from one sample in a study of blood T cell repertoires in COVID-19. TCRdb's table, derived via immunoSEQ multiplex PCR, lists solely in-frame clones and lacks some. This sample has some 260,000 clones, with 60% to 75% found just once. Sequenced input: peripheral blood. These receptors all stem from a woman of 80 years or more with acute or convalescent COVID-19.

The CDR3 sequence is CSASAGGLAGGTQYF. CDR3 DNA sequence: TGCAGTGCTAGTGCGGGGGGACTAGCGGGAGGAACGCAGTATTTT. V and J are TRBV20-1 and TRBJ2-3, with 15 bases aligning to TRBD2. With V trimmed by 3 bases and J by 9 bases, 7 bases remained unmatched. This CDR3 spans 15 amino acids. Germline V gene lookup returns CDR1 DFQATT and CDR2 SNEGSKA (reference sequence).

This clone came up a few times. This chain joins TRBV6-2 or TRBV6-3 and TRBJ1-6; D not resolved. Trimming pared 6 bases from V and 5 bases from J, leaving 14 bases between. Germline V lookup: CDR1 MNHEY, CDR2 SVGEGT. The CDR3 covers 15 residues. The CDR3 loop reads CASSRPPGNNSPLHF. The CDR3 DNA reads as TGTGCCAGCAGCCGGCCCCCGGGGAATAATTCACCCCTCCACTTT.

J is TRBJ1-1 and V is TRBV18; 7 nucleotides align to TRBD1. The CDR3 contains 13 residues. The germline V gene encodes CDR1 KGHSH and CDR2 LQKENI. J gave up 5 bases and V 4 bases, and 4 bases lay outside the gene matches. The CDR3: CASSQTGRTEAFF. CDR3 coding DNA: TGTGCCAGCTCACAGACAGGGCGGACTGAAGCTTTCTTT.

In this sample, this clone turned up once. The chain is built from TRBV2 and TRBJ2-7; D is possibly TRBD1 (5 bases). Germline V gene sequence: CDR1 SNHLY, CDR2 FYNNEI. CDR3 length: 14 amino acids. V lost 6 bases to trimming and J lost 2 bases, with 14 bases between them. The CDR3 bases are TGTGCCAGCAGGGGGCCCCCTTCGGCCTACGAGCAGTACTTC. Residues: CASRGPPSAYEQYF.

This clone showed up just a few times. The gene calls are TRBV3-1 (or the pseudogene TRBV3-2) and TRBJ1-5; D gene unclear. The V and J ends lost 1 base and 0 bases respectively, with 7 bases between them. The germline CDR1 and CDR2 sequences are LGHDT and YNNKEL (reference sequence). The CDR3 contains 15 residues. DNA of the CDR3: TGTGCCAGCAGCCAAGCACCTAATAGCAATCAGCCCCAGCATTTT. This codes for CASSQAPNSNQPQHF.

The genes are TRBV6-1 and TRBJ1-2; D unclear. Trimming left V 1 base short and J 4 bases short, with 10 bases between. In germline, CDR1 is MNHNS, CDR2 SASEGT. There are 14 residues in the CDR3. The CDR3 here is CASSEGRSSYGYTF. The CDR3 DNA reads TGTGCCAGCAGTGAAGGGAGGTCCTCCTATGGCTACACCTTC.

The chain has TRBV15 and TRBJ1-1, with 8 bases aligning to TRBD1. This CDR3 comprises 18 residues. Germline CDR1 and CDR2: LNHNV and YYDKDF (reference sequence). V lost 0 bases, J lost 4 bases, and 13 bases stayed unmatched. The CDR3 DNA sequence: TGTGCCACCAGCAGAGATCGAACGGGGACAGGATGGAGCACTGAAGCTTTCTTT. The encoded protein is CATSRDRTGTGWSTEAFF.

The CDR3 protein is CASSLIAGAAYEQYF. CDR3 nucleotides: TGCGCCAGCAGCTTGATAGCGGGGGCCGCCTACGAGCAGTACTTC. This chain links TRBV5-1 with TRBJ2-7; 9 positions match TRBD2. J gave up 2 bases and V 1 base, and 4 bases lay outside the gene matches. There are 15 residues in the CDR3. Germline CDR1 is SGHRS and CDR2 is YFSETQ.

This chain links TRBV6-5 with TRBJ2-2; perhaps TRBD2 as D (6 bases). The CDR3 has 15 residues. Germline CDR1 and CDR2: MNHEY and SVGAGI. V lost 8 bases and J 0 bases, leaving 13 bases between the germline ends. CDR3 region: CASGIGSPNTGELFF. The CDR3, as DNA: TGTGCCAGCGGAATCGGGAGCCCGAACACCGGGGAGCTGTTTTTT.

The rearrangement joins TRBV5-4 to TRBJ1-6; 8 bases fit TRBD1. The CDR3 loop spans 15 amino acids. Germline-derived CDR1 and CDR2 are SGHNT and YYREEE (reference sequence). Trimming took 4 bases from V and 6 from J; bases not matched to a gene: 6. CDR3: CASSLGQGLNSPLHF. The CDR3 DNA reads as TGTGCCAGCAGCCTTGGACAGGGCCTTAATTCACCCCTCCACTTT. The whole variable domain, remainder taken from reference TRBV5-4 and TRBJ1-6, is ETGVTQSPTHLIKTRGQQVTLRCSSQSGHNTVSWYQQALGQGPQFIFQYYREEENGRGNFPPRFSGLQFPNYSSELNVNALELDDSALYLCASSLGQGLNSPLHFGNGTRLTVT.

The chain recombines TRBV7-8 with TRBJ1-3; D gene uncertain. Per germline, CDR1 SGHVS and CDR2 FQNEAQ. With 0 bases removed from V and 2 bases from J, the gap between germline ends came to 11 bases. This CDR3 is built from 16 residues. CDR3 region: CASSLARGDPGNTIYF. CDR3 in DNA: TGTGCCAGCAGCTTAGCGCGCGGGGATCCTGGAAACACCATATATTTT.

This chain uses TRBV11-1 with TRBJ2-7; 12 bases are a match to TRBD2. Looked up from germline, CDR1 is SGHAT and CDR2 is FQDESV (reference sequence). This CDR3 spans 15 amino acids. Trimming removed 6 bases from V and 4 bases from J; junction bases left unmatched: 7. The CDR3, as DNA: TGTGCCAGCAGTCCCGAACTAGCGGGGGGTTACGAGCAGTACTTC. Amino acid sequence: CASSPELAGGYEQYF. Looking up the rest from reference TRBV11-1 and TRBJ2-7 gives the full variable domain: EAEVAQSPRYKITEKSQAVAFWCDPISGHATLYWYRQILGQGPELLVQFQDESVVDDSQLPKDRFSAERLKGVDSTLKIQPAELGDSAMYLCASSPELAGGYEQYFGPGTRLTVT.

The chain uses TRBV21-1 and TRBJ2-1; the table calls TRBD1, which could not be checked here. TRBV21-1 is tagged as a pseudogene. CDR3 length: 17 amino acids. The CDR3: CASSKHEGHSSYNEQFF. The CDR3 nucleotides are TGTGCCAGCAGCAAACACGAAGGACACAGCTCCTACAATGAGCAGTTCTTC.

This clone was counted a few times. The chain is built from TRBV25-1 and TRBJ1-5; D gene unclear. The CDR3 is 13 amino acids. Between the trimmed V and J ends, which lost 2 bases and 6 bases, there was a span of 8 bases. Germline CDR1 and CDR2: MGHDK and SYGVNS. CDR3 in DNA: TGTGCCAGCAGTGAAGGGGAGGCTCAGCCCCAGCATTTT. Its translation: CASSEGEAQPQHF.

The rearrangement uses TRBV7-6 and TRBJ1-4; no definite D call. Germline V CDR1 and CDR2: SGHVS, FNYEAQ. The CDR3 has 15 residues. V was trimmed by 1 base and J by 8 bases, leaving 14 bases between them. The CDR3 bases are TGTGCCAGCAGCTTAGACTCCTCCGGGTGGGAAAAACTGTTTTTT. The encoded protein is CASSLDSSGWEKLFF.

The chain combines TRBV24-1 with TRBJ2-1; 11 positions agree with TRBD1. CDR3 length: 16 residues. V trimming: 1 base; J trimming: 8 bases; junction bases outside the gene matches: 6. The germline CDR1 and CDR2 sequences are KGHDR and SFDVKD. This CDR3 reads CATSDFGQGASDEQFF. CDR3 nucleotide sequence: TGTGCCACCAGTGATTTCGGACAGGGGGCGAGCGATGAGCAGTTCTTC.

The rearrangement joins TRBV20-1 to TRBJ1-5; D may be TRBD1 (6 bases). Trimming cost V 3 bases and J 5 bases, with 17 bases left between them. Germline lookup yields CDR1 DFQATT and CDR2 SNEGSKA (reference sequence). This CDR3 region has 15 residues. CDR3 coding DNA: TGCAGTGCTAGTCGGCCGGGGGGGGCAGATCAGCCCCAGCATTTT. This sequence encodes CSASRPGGADQPQHF.

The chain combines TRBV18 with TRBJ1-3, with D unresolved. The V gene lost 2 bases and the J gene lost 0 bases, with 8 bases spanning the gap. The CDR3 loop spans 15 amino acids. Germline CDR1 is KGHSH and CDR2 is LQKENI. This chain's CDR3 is CASSPAVDSGNTIYF. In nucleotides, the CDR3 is TGTGCCAGCTCACCAGCGGTGGACTCTGGAAACACCATATATTTT.

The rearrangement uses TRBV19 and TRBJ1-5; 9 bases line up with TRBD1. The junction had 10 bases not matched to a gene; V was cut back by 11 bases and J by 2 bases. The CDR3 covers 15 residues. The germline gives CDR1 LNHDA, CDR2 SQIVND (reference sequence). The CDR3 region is CASLGTGTGNQPQHF. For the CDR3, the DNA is TGTGCCTCCCTGGGGACAGGGACTGGCAATCAGCCCCAGCATTTT. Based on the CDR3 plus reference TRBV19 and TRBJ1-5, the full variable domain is DGGITQSPKYLFRKEGQNVTLSCEQNLNHDAMYWYRQDPGQGLRLIYYSQIVNDFQKGDIAEGYSVSREKKESFPLTVTSAQKNPTAFYLCASLGTGTGNQPQHFGDGTRLSIL.